This record looks at one T cell receptor beta chain sequence and its context. The record originates from a study of technical replicates of blood from a handful of donors. The V end lost 4 bases, the J end lost 1 base, and 13 bases lay between the germline ends. The CDR3 contains 15 residues. CDR1 is KGHSH and CDR2 is LQKENI in the germline V gene. The data were produced by immunoSEQ multiplex PCR, yet TCRdb's version contains in-frame clones alone and is incomplete. The sample has fewer than 60,000 clones, 90% to 95% seen once; the top ten hold about 3%. This receptor was obtained from a human donor in good health. Some clones in this sample may be carry-over from other donors' samples. The material sequenced was PBMCs. The chain joins TRBV18 to TRBJ1-1; maybe TRBD1 (5 bases). The CDR3 sequence is CASSLGGASNTEAFF. CDR3 coding DNA: TGTGCCAGCTCACTCGGAGGGGCGTCGAACACTGAAGCTTTCTTT.